The 32 T cell receptor beta chains below were found in one sample sequenced in a study of blood T cell repertoires in COVID-19. Some clones are missing from TCRdb's copy, which holds only in-frame ones; the method was immunoSEQ multiplex PCR. The table lists about 340,000 clones, about nine tenths of them singletons. Sequenced material: peripheral blood. These TCRs come from a woman in her 70s with COVID-19, enrolled during active disease.

This clone was picked up one time. The gene calls are TRBV28 and TRBJ2-7; 11 bases are shared with TRBD2. Per the germline V gene, CDR1 is MDHEN and CDR2 is SYDVKM. The V gene end was trimmed by 6 bases and the J gene end by 2 bases; junction bases not matched to a gene: 6. There are 15 residues in the CDR3. The CDR3 nucleotides read TGTGCCAGCAGGCCGACTAGCGGGGCCCCCTACGAGCAGTACTTC. This codes for CASRPTSGAPYEQYF.

This clone appeared a single time. V is TRBV30 and J is TRBJ1-1, with TRBD1 matching 9 bases. The CDR3 is made up of 13 amino acids. The junction had 2 bases not matched to a gene; V was cut back by 5 bases and J by 1 base. From germline, CDR1 is GTSNPN and CDR2 SVGIG (reference sequence). As DNA, the CDR3 is TGTGCCTGGGCGACAGGGGGGAACACTGAAGCTTTCTTT. This sequence encodes CAWATGGNTEAFF.

The CDR3 here is CASSQGAGQIIYNEQFF. The CDR3 coding sequence is TGTGCCAGCAGCCAAGGAGCAGGCCAGATAATTTACAATGAGCAGTTCTTC. The J gene is TRBJ2-1, the V gene TRBV4-2; D is unclear. Germline V CDR1 and CDR2: LGHNA, YNFKEQ. Trimming cost V 1 base and J 4 bases, with 17 bases left between them. This CDR3 comprises 17 residues.

This clone was seen only once. The J gene is TRBJ1-1, the V gene TRBV5-1; D is possibly TRBD1 (6 bases). The CDR3 totals 14 residues. Germline CDR1 and CDR2: SGHRS and YFSETQ. V dropped 3 bases and J dropped 8 bases, with 17 bases sitting between them. The CDR3 loop reads CASSSSTLDREAFF. CDR3 in DNA: TGCGCCAGCAGCTCCTCCACCCTCGACAGGGAAGCTTTCTTT.

This chain links TRBV27 with TRBJ1-2; weak D call: TRBD1 (5 bases). There are 15 residues in the CDR3. Trimming cost V 5 bases and J 6 bases, with 19 bases left between them. Germline CDR1 is MNHEY and CDR2 is SMNVEV (reference sequence). The CDR3 coding sequence is TGTGCCAGCAGTCCCCAGGGTATAGTGGTTCATGGCTACACCTTC. The encoded protein is CASSPQGIVVHGYTF.

This clone was observed a single time. This chain joins TRBV13 and TRBJ2-2; D gene unclear. This CDR3 is built from 11 residues. Germline V gene data show CDR1 as PRHDT and CDR2 as FYEKMQ (reference sequence). Trimming removed 5 bases at V and 6 bases at J, with 4 bases between. The CDR3 reads CASSISGELFF. The DNA of the CDR3 is TGTGCCAGCAGCATATCCGGGGAGCTGTTTTTT.

On this clone itself: This sample also contains other DNA sequences that code for the same CDR3. The V call is TRBV5-1, the J call TRBJ1-1, with TRBD1 matching 7 bases. The CDR3 extends over 14 amino acids. Trimming at V came to 3 bases and at J to 1 base, leaving 3 bases not matched to a gene. In germline, CDR1 is SGHRS, CDR2 YFSETQ. The DNA for the CDR3 is TGCGCCAGCAGCTATGGGACAGCGAACACTGAAGCTTTCTTT. It yields the protein CASSYGTANTEAFF.

This chain links TRBV9 with TRBJ1-3, with D possibly matching TRBD1 (5 bases). The CDR3 loop spans 16 amino acids. The germline CDR1 and CDR2 sequences are SGDLS and YYNGEE. V dropped 7 bases and J dropped 2 bases, with 19 bases sitting between them. CDR3 amino acids: CASGSDSSEAGNTIYF. In nucleotides, the CDR3 is TGTGCCAGCGGGTCCGACAGCTCTGAGGCTGGAAACACCATATATTTT.

DNA for the CDR3: TGTGCCAGCAGCCCCACAGGGGGCGATGGAAACACCATATATTTT. The encoded protein is CASSPTGGDGNTIYF. The chain recombines TRBV7-9 with TRBJ1-3, with 9 bases fitting TRBD1. V dropped 5 bases and J dropped 3; count of bases not matched to a gene: 5. CDR1 is SEHNR and CDR2 is FQNEAQ in the germline V gene (reference sequence). This CDR3 comprises 15 residues.

The chain carries TRBV6-2 or TRBV6-3 and TRBJ2-3; D gene uncertain. This CDR3 has 14 amino acids. Trimming pared 2 bases from V and 5 bases from J, leaving 11 bases between. From germline, CDR1 is MNHEY and CDR2 SVGEGT. The CDR3 here is CASSYEVILDTQYF. The CDR3 nucleotides read TGTGCCAGCAGTTACGAGGTGATCTTAGATACGCAGTATTTT.

This clone was observed a single time. V gene TRBV9 combines with J gene TRBJ2-7, with 8 bases identical to TRBD2. Germline V CDR1 and CDR2: SGDLS, YYNGEE. V gave up 3 bases and J gave up 2 bases; unmatched junction bases: 7. The CDR3 totals 15 residues. Written as DNA, the CDR3 is TGTGCCAGCAGCGCCAGGCGGGGGGCCCCCTACGAGCAGTACTTC. Translated, it gives CASSARRGAPYEQYF.

This chain joins TRBV29-1 and TRBJ1-1; no clear D. The germline V and J ends were trimmed by 4 bases and 4 bases, with 7 bases remaining between them. The CDR3 spans 11 residues. Germline V gene sequence: CDR1 SQVTM, CDR2 ANQGSEA. The CDR3 loop reads CSVGTVTEAFF. As DNA, the CDR3 is TGCAGCGTTGGAACAGTCACTGAAGCTTTCTTT.

This chain joins TRBV7-9 and TRBJ1-1; TRBD1 matches 8 bases. Germline-derived CDR1 and CDR2 are SEHNR and FQNEAQ (reference sequence). There are 17 residues in the CDR3. V lost 4 bases and J lost 0; bases outside the gene matches: 10. CDR3 residues: CASSSSRGQAMNTEAFF. The CDR3 region has the DNA TGTGCCAGCAGCTCGTCAAGGGGACAGGCCATGAACACTGAAGCTTTCTTT.

This clone has a single count. This sequence joins TRBV3-1 (or the pseudogene TRBV3-2) and TRBJ2-7, with 10 bases lining up with TRBD1. V shed 5 bases, J shed 3 bases, and the junction held 7 bases outside the gene matches. The germline V gene has CDR1 LGHDT and CDR2 YNNKEL (reference sequence). There are 15 residues in the CDR3. This CDR3 is CASSAGTGEFYEQYF. Written as DNA, the CDR3 is TGTGCCAGCAGCGCCGGGACAGGGGAGTTCTACGAGCAGTACTTC.

The chain couples TRBV5-8 to TRBJ2-7; 9 bases align to TRBD1. The germline gives CDR1 SGHTS, CDR2 YDEGEE. The CDR3 consists of 18 residues. V trimming: 4 bases; J trimming: 1 base; junction bases outside the gene matches: 15. The CDR3 DNA reads as TGTGCCAGCAGCGCCAGTCCCGGGACAGGGTTCAGGTCCTACGAGCAGTACTTC. Encoded protein: CASSASPGTGFRSYEQYF.

The CDR3: CASRMPTGANEKLFF. The CDR3 coding sequence is TGTGCCAGTAGGATGCCCACCGGGGCTAATGAAAAACTGTTTTTT. This chain links TRBV19 with TRBJ1-4, with D hard to call. CDR3 size: 15 residues. CDR1 LNHDA and CDR2 SQIVND come from the germline V gene (reference sequence). V dropped 6 bases and J dropped 3 bases, with 14 bases sitting between them.

The gene calls are TRBV5-1 and TRBJ2-3, with D perhaps TRBD1 (6 bases). Trimming shortened V by 6 bases and J by 3 bases, and 14 bases separated the two germline ends. CDR3 size: 14 residues. Per germline, CDR1 SGHRS and CDR2 YFSETQ. The CDR3 bases are TGCGCCAGCACCCCCCAGGGGAAGACAGATACGCAGTATTTT. Protein sequence: CASTPQGKTDTQYF.

As DNA, the CDR3 is TGTGCCAGCATCCGGACAGGGGGTTTCTATGGCTACACCTTC. Its protein is CASIRTGGFYGYTF. The V call is TRBV5-6, the J call TRBJ1-2, with 10 nucleotides matching TRBD1. The CDR3 runs to 14 residues. V shed 6 bases and J 4 bases; nucleotides not matched to a gene: 6. Looked up from germline, CDR1 is SGHDT and CDR2 is YYEEEE. Variable domain in full (rest from reference TRBV5-6 and TRBJ1-2): DAGVTQSPTHLIKTRGQQVTLRCSPKSGHDTVSWYQQALGQGPQFIFQYYEEEERQRGNFPDRFSGHQFPNYSSELNVNALLLGDSALYLCASIRTGGFYGYTFGSGTRLTVV.

V usage is TRBV4-2 and J usage is TRBJ1-2; no clear D. The V gene's germline CDR1 is LGHNA and CDR2 YNFKEQ. The CDR3 is 13 residues long. Trimming stripped 2 bases from V and 5 bases from J, with 9 bases between. The CDR3 region is CASSQLEVYGYTF. The CDR3 DNA follows: TGTGCCAGCAGCCAATTGGAGGTTTATGGCTACACCTTC.

The rearrangement joins TRBV2 to TRBJ2-3; 9 nucleotides align to TRBD2. V trimming: 7 bases; J trimming: 4 bases; junction bases outside the gene matches: 3. The CDR3 length is 13 residues. The V gene's germline CDR1 is SNHLY and CDR2 FYNNEI. The CDR3, as DNA: TGTGCCAGCATGAGCGGGGGGTCAGATACGCAGTATTTT. Its protein is CASMSGGSDTQYF.

V is TRBV7-9 and J is TRBJ1-1; D gene unclear. This CDR3 spans 13 amino acids. Trimming pared 4 bases from V and 1 base from J, leaving 7 bases between. Germline values: CDR1 SEHNR, CDR2 FQNEAQ (reference sequence). CDR3 DNA sequence: TGTGCCAGCAGCTCCCAGTCGAACACTGAAGCTTTCTTT. Amino acid sequence: CASSSQSNTEAFF.

The rearrangement links TRBV5-6 to TRBJ2-7; possibly TRBD1 for D (5 bases). V lost 0 bases and J 4 bases, leaving 11 bases between the germline ends. Germline V CDR1 and CDR2: SGHDT, YYEEEE. The CDR3 length is 14 residues. The CDR3 region is CASSLGGAGYEQYF. The CDR3 nucleotides are TGTGCCAGCAGCTTGGGTGGGGCTGGATACGAGCAGTACTTC. The entire variable domain, with the rest obtained from reference TRBV5-6 and TRBJ2-7, is as follows: DAGVTQSPTHLIKTRGQQVTLRCSPKSGHDTVSWYQQALGQGPQFIFQYYEEEERQRGNFPDRFSGHQFPNYSSELNVNALLLGDSALYLCASSLGGAGYEQYFGPGTRLTVT.

V usage is TRBV4-1 and J usage is TRBJ1-2, with 9 bases matching TRBD1. The V gene's germline CDR1 is MGHRA and CDR2 YSYEKL. V trimming: 1 base; J trimming: 2 bases; junction bases outside the gene matches: 5. CDR3 length equals 16 residues. CDR3 DNA sequence: TGCGCCAGCAGCCAAGGAGGAGGGACAGGGAACTATGGCTACACCTTC. Translated, it gives CASSQGGGTGNYGYTF.

The J gene is TRBJ2-2, the V gene TRBV4-1, with TRBD2 matching 10 bases. V dropped 3 bases and J dropped 2; count of bases not matched to a gene: 3. This CDR3 is 16 amino acids long. The germline V gene has CDR1 MGHRA and CDR2 YSYEKL. In DNA form, the CDR3 reads TGCGCCAGCAGCCATACTAGCGGGGCCAACACCGGGGAGCTGTTTTTT. It is translated as CASSHTSGANTGELFF.

This rearrangement joins TRBV18 to TRBJ2-5; 7 bases are shared with TRBD2. Germline CDR1 is KGHSH and CDR2 is LQKENI. The CDR3 spans 13 residues. The V segment lost 5 bases and the J segment 6 bases; nucleotides outside the gene matches: 6. CDR3 residues: CASSSIAGQTQYF. As DNA, the CDR3 is TGTGCCAGCTCATCCATAGCGGGTCAGACCCAGTACTTC.

The rearrangement links TRBV4-3 to TRBJ2-7, with TRBD2 as a possible D gene (7 bases). Germline V lookup: CDR1 LGHNA, CDR2 YSLEER. V lost 0 bases and J lost 3, with 12 bases in between. The CDR3 length is 15 residues. The CDR3 here is CASSQEAGANYEQYF. The CDR3 DNA sequence: TGCGCCAGCAGCCAAGAGGCGGGGGCTAACTACGAGCAGTACTTC.

The chain joins TRBV2 to TRBJ1-1, with D possibly TRBD1 on 6 matching bases. CDR3 size: 15 residues. Per the germline V gene, CDR1 is SNHLY and CDR2 is FYNNEI. Trimming took off 3 bases at V and 1 base at J, with 12 bases between the two ends. In DNA, the CDR3 is TGTGCCAGCAGTGAGGAGGCAGGGGCGAACACTGAAGCTTTCTTT. It yields the protein CASSEEAGANTEAFF.

The chain couples TRBV18 to TRBJ2-6; weak D call: TRBD2 (6 bases). The CDR3 runs 15 residues. Per germline, CDR1 KGHSH and CDR2 LQKENI. Trimming stripped 1 base from V and 2 bases from J, with 6 bases between. CDR3: CASSPRGAGANVLTF. Written as DNA, the CDR3 is TGTGCCAGCTCACCACGGGGGGCTGGGGCCAACGTCCTGACTTTC.

The chain recombines TRBV12-5 with TRBJ1-1, with 7 bases matching TRBD1. The CDR3 runs to 14 residues. Germline loops: CDR1 LGHNT, CDR2 FRNRAP. After removal of 6 bases from V and 1 base from J, the junction contained 5 bases not matched to a gene. CDR3 DNA sequence: TGTGCTAGTGGGACAGGGTGGGAGAACACTGAAGCTTTCTTT. It encodes CASGTGWENTEAFF.

This clone occurred once. The J gene is TRBJ2-6, the V gene TRBV24-1, with 8 bases fitting TRBD1. This CDR3 is built from 19 residues. The germline gives CDR1 KGHDR, CDR2 SFDVKD. The V gene end was trimmed by 2 bases and the J gene end by 4 bases; junction bases not matched to a gene: 12. CDR3 DNA: TGTGCCACCAGTGATTACCGGGACAGGCTTCTAAGCGGGGCCAACGTCCTGACTTTC. Translated, it gives CATSDYRDRLLSGANVLTF.

V gene TRBV28 combines with J gene TRBJ1-2; the D gene is possibly TRBD1 (6 bases). This CDR3 spans 13 amino acids. Trimming pared 6 bases from V and 3 bases from J, leaving 11 bases between. CDR1 is MDHEN, CDR2 SYDVKM, per germline. CDR3 sequence (DNA): TGTGCCAGCAGGTACAGGGATTACTATGGCTACACCTTC. Protein sequence: CASRYRDYYGYTF.

The CDR3, as DNA: TGTGCCAGTAGTATCCCGGGGTCCCAAGAGACCCAGTACTTC. It yields the protein CASSIPGSQETQYF. The rearrangement joins TRBV19 to TRBJ2-5, with D possibly TRBD2 on 5 matching bases. V lost 3 bases, J lost 1 base, and 9 bases lay in between. This CDR3 is 14 amino acids long. Germline assignment: CDR1 LNHDA and CDR2 SQIVND (reference sequence).